This T cell receptor beta chain was captured in a study of blood T cell repertoires in COVID-19. Across the whole study: Both acute and convalescent COVID-19 samples were obtained from the United States, Italy and Spain.

This CDR3 is built from 14 residues. V was clipped by 3 bases and J by 7 bases; unmatched bases: 3. Germline values: CDR1 MNHEY, CDR2 SMNVEV (reference sequence). Only in-frame clones appear in the TCRdb table, and some are missing; sequencing was by immunoSEQ multiplex PCR. The data show roughly 250,000 clones, around 90% seen once. Clinical history as reported by participants underpinned cohort assignment. The chain recombines TRBV27 with TRBJ1-6; TRBD1 agrees at 7 bases. Material for sequencing was PBMCs or T cells enriched from blood (not recorded which). The receptor comes from a human donor in a cohort exposed to, infected with or recovered from COVID-19 (not recorded which). The donor label of this sample is uncertain. CDR3 sequence: CASSLGQNNSPLHF. CDR3 DNA: TGTGCCAGCAGTTTGGGACAGAACAATTCACCCCTCCACTTT.